This entry describes one TCR beta chain. The naive CD8 libraries originated from between 20,000 and 1,000,000 sorted cells and drew on 10%, 30% or 50% RNA. This sample is drawn from a study of molecular identifiers for immune sequencing clone quantification. TCRdb redid the calling of the PCR reads with MiXCR, one entry per CDR3 protein. This table has 490,000 or so distinct CDR3 sequences, 20% to 25% appearing once. Trimming took 0 bases from V and 9 from J, leaving 21 bases between them. Per the germline V gene, CDR1 is LNHNV and CDR2 is YYDKDF (reference sequence). The CDR3 is 17 residues long. The sample comprised naive CD8+ T cells from blood, with Jurkat cell RNA spiked in. Subset denoted: FACS-sorted CD8+CD4-CCR7+CD45RA+ naive T cells. The chain joins TRBV15 to TRBJ2-1; D might be TRBD2 (6 bases). This TCR derives from a human donor in good health. Some libraries in this study had Jurkat cell RNA spiked in. CDR3 in amino acids: CATSRDRREEGYGEQFF. CDR3 sequence (DNA): TGTGCCACCAGCAGAGATCGGAGGGAAGAGGGTTACGGTGAGCAGTTCTTC.